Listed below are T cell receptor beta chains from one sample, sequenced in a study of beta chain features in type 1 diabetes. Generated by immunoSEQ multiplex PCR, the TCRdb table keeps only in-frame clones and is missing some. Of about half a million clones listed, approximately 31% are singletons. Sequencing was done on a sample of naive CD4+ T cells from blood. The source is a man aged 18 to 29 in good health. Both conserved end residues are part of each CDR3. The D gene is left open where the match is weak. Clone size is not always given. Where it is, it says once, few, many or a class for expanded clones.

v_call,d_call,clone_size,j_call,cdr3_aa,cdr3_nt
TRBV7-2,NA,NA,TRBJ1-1,CASSHGESTEAFF,TGTGCCAGCAGCCATGGGGAGTCGACGGAGGCTTTCTTT
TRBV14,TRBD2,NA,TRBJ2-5,CASSQWLAGGYETQYF,TGTGCCAGCAGCCAATGGCTAGCGGGAGGATACGAGACCCAGTACTTC
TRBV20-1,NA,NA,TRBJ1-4,CSASRDIKLFF,TGCAGTGCTAGCCGGGACATAAAACTGTTTTTT
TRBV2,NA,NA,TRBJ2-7,CASSEAPWGGYF,TGTGCCAGCAGTGAAGCCCCTTGGGGAGGGTACTTC
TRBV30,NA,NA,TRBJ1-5,CAGENRVGGPQHF,TGTGCCGGAGAGAACCGTGTCGGGGGTCCCCAGCATTTT
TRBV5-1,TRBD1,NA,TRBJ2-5,CASSSRTGGQETQYF,TGCGCCAGCAGCTCCCGGACAGGGGGCCAAGAGACCCAGTACTTC
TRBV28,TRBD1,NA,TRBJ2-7,CASRGQGQGEQYF,TGTGCCAGCAGGGGACAGGGGCAAGGGGAGCAGTACTTC
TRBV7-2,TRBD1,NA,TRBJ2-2,CASSPPGQGRPGELFF,TGTGCCAGCAGCCCACCCGGACAGGGCCGACCCGGGGAGCTGTTTTTT
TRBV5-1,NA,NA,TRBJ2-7,CASSSPGLYYEQYF,TGCGCCAGCAGCTCCCCGGGCCTCTATTACGAGCAGTACTTC
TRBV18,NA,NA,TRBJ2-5,CASSPRGLETQYF,TGTGCCAGCTCACCACGGGGGCTTGAGACCCAGTACTTC
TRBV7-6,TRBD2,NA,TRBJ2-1,CASSLEASGRNEQFF,TGTGCCAGCAGCTTAGAGGCTAGCGGGAGAAACGAGCAGTTCTTC
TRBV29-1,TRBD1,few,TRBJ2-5,CSVTPRGQETQYF,TGCAGCGTTACCCCCAGGGGGCAAGAGACCCAGTACTTC
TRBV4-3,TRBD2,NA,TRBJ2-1,CASSQELAGGTNEQFF,TGCGCCAGCAGCCAAGAACTAGCGGGAGGCACCAATGAGCAGTTCTTC
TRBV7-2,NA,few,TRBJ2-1,CASSLATGSSYNEQFF,TGTGCCAGCAGCTTAGCGACGGGAAGCTCCTACAATGAGCAGTTCTTC
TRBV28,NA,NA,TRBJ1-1,CASSLSRRAFF,TGTGCCAGCAGTTTAAGTCGGCGGGCTTTCTTT
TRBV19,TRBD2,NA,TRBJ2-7,CASSPTRGKAYEQYF,TGTGCCAGTAGTCCGACGCGGGGGAAAGCCTACGAGCAGTACTTC
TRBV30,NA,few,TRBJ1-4,CAWSVGSRNEKLFF,TGTGCCTGGAGCGTAGGCAGTAGAAATGAAAAACTGTTTTTT
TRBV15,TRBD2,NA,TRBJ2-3,CATSREVGLAGGTDTQYF,TGTGCCACCAGCAGAGAGGTGGGACTAGCGGGAGGAACAGATACGCAGTATTTT
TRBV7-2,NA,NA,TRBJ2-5,CASSRNQETQYF,TGTGCCAGCAGCAGGAACCAAGAGACCCAGTACTTC
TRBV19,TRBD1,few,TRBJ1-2,CAARRDSGYTF,TGTGCCGCCCGCCGGGACAGTGGCTACACCTTC
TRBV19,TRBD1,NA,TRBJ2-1,CASSIGDRLIGEQFF,TGTGCCAGTAGTATAGGGGACAGGCTGATCGGTGAGCAGTTCTTC
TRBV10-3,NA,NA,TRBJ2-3,CAITLSGLSTDTQYF,TGTGCCATCACCCTCAGCGGCCTGAGCACAGATACGCAGTATTTT
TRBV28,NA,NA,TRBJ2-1,CASRPPVAGSSYNEQFF,TGTGCCAGCAGGCCCCCCGTTGCGGGGAGCTCCTACAATGAGCAGTTCTTC
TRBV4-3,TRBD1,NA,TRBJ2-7,CASSQVASGQGLYEQYF,TGCGCCAGCAGCCAAGTAGCTTCGGGACAGGGGCTCTACGAGCAGTACTTC
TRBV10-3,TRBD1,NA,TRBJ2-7,CAISGGTVSYEQYF,TGTGCCATCAGTGGGGGGACAGTCTCCTACGAGCAGTACTTC
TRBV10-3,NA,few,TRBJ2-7,CAISAGGSYEQYF,TGTGCCATCAGTGCAGGCGGGTCCTACGAGCAGTACTTC
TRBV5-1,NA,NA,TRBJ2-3,CASSLDTANTDTQYF,TGCGCCAGCAGCTTGGACACGGCGAACACAGATACGCAGTATTTT
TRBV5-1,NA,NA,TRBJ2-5,CASSLAMATQETQYF,TGCGCCAGCAGCTTGGCCATGGCAACACAAGAGACCCAGTACTTC
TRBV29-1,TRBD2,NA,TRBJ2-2,CSVETLAGMNTGELFF,TGCAGCGTTGAAACCCTAGCGGGTATGAACACCGGGGAGCTGTTTTTT
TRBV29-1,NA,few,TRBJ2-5,CSVLRSQETQYF,TGCAGCGTTTTGAGGTCACAAGAGACCCAGTACTTC
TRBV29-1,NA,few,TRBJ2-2,CSVTELRSDVTGELFF,TGCAGCGTGACAGAACTCCGAAGTGATGTCACCGGGGAGCTGTTTTTT
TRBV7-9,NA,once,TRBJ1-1,CASDVGASMNTEAFF,TGTGCCAGCGACGTAGGGGCTTCGATGAACACTGAAGCTTTCTTT
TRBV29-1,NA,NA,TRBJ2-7,CSVVQRQATYEQYF,TGCAGCGTTGTCCAAAGACAGGCTACCTACGAGCAGTACTTC
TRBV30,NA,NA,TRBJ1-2,CAWSRGDGYTF,TGTGCCTGGAGTAGGGGTGATGGCTACACCTTC
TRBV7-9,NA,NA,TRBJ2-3,CASSLSTGWTDTQYF,TGTGCCAGCAGCTTATCAACGGGTTGGACAGATACGCAGTATTTT
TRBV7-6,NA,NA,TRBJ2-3,CASSFRGYTDTQYF,TGTGCCAGCAGCTTCCGGGGCTACACAGATACGCAGTATTTT
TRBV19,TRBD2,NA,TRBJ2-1,CASSVLAGVYNEQFF,TGTGCCAGTAGTGTCCTAGCGGGAGTGTACAATGAGCAGTTCTTC
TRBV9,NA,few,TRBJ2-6,CASSAGRSGANVLTF,TGTGCCAGCAGCGCGGGACGATCCGGGGCCAACGTCCTGACTTTC
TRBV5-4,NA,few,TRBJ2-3,CASRRGGQGVPDTQYF,TGTGCCAGCAGACGGGGAGGGCAGGGGGTCCCAGATACGCAGTATTTT
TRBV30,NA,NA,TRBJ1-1,CAWSRRGYNTEAFF,TGTGCCTGGAGTCGCAGGGGCTACAACACTGAAGCTTTCTTT
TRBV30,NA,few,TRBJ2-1,CASARGYNEQFF,TGTGCCTCGGCAAGGGGGTACAATGAGCAGTTCTTC
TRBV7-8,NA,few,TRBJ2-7,CASSLVGYLSYEQYF,TGTGCCAGCAGCTTAGTCGGCTACCTCTCCTACGAGCAGTACTTC
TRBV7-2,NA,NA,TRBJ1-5,CASSLAQGLYQPQHF,TGTGCCAGCAGCTTGGCACAGGGTTTATATCAGCCCCAGCATTTT
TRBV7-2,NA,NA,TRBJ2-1,CASSLIPFNYNEQFF,TGTGCCAGCAGCTTAATCCCCTTTAATTACAATGAGCAGTTCTTC
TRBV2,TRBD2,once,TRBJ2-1,CASSLGLAGGSNEQFF,TGTGCCAGCAGTCTGGGACTAGCGGGAGGATCCAATGAGCAGTTCTTC
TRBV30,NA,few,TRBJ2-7,CAWSAVYEQYF,TGTGCCTGGAGTGCAGTTTACGAGCAGTACTTC
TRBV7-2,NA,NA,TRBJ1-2,CASSLGIPNYGYTF,TGTGCCAGCAGCTTAGGCATCCCTAACTATGGCTACACCTTC
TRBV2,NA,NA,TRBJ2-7,CAKGRQSGEQYF,TGTGCCAAAGGGAGACAGTCGGGAGAGCAGTACTTC
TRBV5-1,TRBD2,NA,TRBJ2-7,CASSEAPTSGSHEQYF,TGCGCCAGCAGCGAGGCCCCGACTAGCGGGAGTCACGAGCAGTACTTC
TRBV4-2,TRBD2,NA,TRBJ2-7,CASSRSGTSSYEQYF,TGTGCCAGCAGCCGGAGCGGGACTAGTTCCTACGAGCAGTACTTC
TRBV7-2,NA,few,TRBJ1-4,CASSLVWGTNEKLFF,TGTGCCAGCAGCTTAGTATGGGGGACTAATGAAAAACTGTTTTTT
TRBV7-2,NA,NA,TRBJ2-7,CASSREPAAFEQYF,TGTGCCAGCAGTCGGGAGCCAGCGGCTTTCGAGCAGTACTTC
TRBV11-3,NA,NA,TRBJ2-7,CASSLGGLDSYEQYF,TGTGCCAGCAGCCTGGGCGGGCTTGACTCCTACGAGCAGTACTTC
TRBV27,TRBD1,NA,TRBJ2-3,CASSPWTGGTDTQYF,TGTGCCAGCAGTCCCTGGACAGGGGGCACAGATACGCAGTATTTT